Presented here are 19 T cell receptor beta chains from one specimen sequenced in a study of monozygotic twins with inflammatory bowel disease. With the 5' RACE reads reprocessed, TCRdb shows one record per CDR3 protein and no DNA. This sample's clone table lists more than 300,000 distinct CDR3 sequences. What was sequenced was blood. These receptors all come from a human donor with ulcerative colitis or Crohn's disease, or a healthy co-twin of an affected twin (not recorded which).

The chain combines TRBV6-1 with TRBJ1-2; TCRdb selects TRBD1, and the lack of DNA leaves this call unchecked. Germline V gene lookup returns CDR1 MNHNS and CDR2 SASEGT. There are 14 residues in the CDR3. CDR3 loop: CASSASGGSYGYTF.

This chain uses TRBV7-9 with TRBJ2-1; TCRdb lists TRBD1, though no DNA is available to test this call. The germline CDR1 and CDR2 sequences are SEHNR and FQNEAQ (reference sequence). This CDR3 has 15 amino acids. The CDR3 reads CASIPDRGLYNEQFF.

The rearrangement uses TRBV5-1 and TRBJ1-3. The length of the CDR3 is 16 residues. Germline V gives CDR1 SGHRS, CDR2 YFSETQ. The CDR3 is CASSLMGDFRGNTIYF.

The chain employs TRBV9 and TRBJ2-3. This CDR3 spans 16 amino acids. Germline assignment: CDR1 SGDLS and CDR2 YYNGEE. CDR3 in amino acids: CASSPVGFIGTDTQYF.

The CDR3 loop reads CASSLSAYEQYF. The chain couples TRBV12-3 or TRBV12-4 to TRBJ2-7. The CDR3 is made up of 12 amino acids.

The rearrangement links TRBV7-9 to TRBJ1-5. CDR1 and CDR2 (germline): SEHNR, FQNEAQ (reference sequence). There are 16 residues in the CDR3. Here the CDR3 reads CASSLGTGSLYQPQHF.

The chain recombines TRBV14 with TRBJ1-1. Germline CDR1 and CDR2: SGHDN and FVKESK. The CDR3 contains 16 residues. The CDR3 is CASSQNLGRLNTEAFF.

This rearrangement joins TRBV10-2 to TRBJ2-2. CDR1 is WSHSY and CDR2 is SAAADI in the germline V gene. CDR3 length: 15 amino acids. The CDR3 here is CASSGQAVKTGELFF.

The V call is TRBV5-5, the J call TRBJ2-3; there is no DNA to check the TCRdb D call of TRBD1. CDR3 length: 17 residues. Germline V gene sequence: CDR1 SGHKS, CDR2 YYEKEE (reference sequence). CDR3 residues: CASRSPGQPRKTDTQYF.

CDR3 amino acids: CASSPDLIYEQYF. The J gene is TRBJ2-7, the V gene TRBV4-2. CDR1 and CDR2 from the germline V gene are LGHNA and YNFKEQ. There are 13 residues in the CDR3.

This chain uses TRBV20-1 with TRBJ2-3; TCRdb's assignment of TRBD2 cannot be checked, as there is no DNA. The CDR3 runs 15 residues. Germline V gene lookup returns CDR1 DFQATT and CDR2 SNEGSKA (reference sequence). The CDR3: CSARGGGGAGDTQYF.

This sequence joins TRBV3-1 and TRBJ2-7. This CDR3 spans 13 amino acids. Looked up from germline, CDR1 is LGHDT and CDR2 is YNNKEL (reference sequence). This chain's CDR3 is CASTDTQTYEQYF.

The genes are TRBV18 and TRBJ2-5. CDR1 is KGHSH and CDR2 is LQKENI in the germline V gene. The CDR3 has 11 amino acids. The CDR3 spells CASSPGETQYF.

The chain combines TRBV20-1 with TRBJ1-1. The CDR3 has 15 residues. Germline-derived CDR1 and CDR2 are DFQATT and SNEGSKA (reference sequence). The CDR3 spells CSARGFQGRNTEAFF.

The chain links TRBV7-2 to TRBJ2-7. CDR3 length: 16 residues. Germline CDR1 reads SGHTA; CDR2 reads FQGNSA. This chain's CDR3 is CASSLMNPTESYEQYF.

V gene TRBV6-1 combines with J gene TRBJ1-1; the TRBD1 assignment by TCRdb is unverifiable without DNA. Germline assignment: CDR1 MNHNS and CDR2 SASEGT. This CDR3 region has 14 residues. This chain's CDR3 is CASLQGARGTEAFF.

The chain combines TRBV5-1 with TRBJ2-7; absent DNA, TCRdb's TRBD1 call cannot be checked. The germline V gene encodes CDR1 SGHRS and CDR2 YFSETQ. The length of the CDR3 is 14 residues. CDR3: CASSPDRGHGEQYF.

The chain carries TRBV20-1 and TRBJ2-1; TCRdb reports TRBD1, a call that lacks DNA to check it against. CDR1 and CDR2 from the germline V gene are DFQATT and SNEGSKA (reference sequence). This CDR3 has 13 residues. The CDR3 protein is CSASPDRGNEQFF.

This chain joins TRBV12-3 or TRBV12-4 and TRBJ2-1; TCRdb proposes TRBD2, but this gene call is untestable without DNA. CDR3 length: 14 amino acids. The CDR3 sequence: CASSYGLAFDEQFF.